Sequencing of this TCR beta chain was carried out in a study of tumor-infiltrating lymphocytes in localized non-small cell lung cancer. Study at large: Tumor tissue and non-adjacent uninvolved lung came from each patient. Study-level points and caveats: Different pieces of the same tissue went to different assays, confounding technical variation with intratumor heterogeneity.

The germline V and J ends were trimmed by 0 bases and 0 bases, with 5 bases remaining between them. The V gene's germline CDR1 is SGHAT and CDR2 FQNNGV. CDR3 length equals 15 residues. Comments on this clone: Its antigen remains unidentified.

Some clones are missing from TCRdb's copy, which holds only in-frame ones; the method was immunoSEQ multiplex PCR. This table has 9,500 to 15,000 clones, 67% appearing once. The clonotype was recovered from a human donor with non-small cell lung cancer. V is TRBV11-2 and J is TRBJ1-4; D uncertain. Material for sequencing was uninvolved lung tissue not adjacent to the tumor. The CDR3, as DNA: TGTGCCAGCAGCTTAGATTGGGCAACTAATGAAAAACTGTTTTTT. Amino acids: CASSLDWATNEKLFF.